The present entry profiles one TCR beta chain with its context. TCRdb used MiXCR to reprocess the 5' RACE reads, holding one entry per CDR3 protein. The repertoire includes 55,000 to 70,000 distinct CDR3 sequences, 28% of them detected once, and roughly 45% sits in the top ten. The sample is drawn from a study of T-cell memory formation after mild COVID-19. The CDR3 runs to 13 residues. V lost 6 bases and J 3 bases, leaving 12 bases between the germline ends. Germline assignment: CDR1 KGHSH and CDR2 LQKENI. The source of this sequence is a man aged 18 to 30 who had mild COVID-19 (a few samples of this study predate the infection). Cell type and time point are not known. The gene calls are TRBV18 and TRBJ2-7; maybe TRBD1 (5 bases). The sample taken for sequencing was PBMCs or a T cell subset sorted from them (not recorded which). The CDR3 here is CASSRTDSYEQYV. For the CDR3, the DNA is TGTGCCAGCTCTCGTACCGACAGCTACGAGCAGTACGTC.